The 12 T cell receptor beta chains given below trace back to one sample, sequenced in a study of blood T cell repertoires in COVID-19. The protocol was immunoSEQ multiplex PCR, while the TCRdb copy is restricted to in-frame clones and leaves out a portion. The data contain 350,000 to 450,000 clones, 86% of them singletons. The sample taken for sequencing was peripheral blood. These receptors were taken from a woman aged 60-75 years with COVID-19, enrolled during active disease.

V and J are TRBV7-2 and TRBJ2-7, with TRBD1 matching over 8 bases. V shed 7 bases, J shed 0 bases, and the junction held 8 bases outside the gene matches. This CDR3 comprises 15 residues. Germline loops: CDR1 SGHTA, CDR2 FQGNSA. CDR3 sequence (DNA): TGTGCCAGCACCGCCCCGGGACAGGCCTCCTACGAGCAGTACTTC. Encoded protein: CASTAPGQASYEQYF.

The rearrangement links TRBV4-1 to TRBJ2-1, with D unresolved. The V end was cut by 1 base, the J end by 4 bases, with 8 bases between. Germline V gene data show CDR1 as MGHRA and CDR2 as YSYEKL. The CDR3 has 14 amino acids. The CDR3 DNA reads as TGCGCCAGCAGCCAAGGCAGGTCTTACAATGAGCAGTTCTTC. It specifies CASSQGRSYNEQFF.

The J gene is TRBJ1-2, the V gene TRBV7-8; TRBD1 agrees at 7 bases. The germline gives CDR1 SGHVS, CDR2 FQNEAQ. The CDR3 consists of 15 residues. The V segment lost 0 bases and the J segment 8 bases; nucleotides outside the gene matches: 9. The DNA of the CDR3 is TGTGCCAGCAGCTTAGCGCTCCAGGGGGGAGTGGGCTACACCTTC. Its translation: CASSLALQGGVGYTF.

A few counts support this clone. The rearrangement links TRBV5-1 to TRBJ1-3; TRBD1 matches at 11 bases. The CDR3 length is 19 residues. Germline V gene data show CDR1 as SGHRS and CDR2 as YFSETQ. J was trimmed by 0 bases and V by 2 bases; bases with no gene match: 10. The CDR3 DNA reads as TGCGCCAGCAGCTTTCAGGACAGGGGGCCTCTCAGCTCTGGAAACACCATATATTTT. Translating it yields CASSFQDRGPLSSGNTIYF.

V and J are TRBV2 and TRBJ2-2; D remains ambiguous. V was trimmed by 3 bases and J by 1 base, leaving 6 bases between them. Germline CDR1 SNHLY, CDR2 FYNNEI. CDR3 length: 14 amino acids. The CDR3 spells CASSDQVNTGELFF. The CDR3 bases are TGTGCCAGCAGTGACCAGGTGAACACCGGGGAGCTGTTTTTT.

The chain combines TRBV13 with TRBJ2-5; the D gene is possibly TRBD2 (7 bases). V shed 5 bases and J shed 5 bases, with 18 bases lying between them. The CDR3 has 15 residues. Germline V gene sequence: CDR1 PRHDT, CDR2 FYEKMQ (reference sequence). In DNA form, the CDR3 reads TGTGCCAGCAGCACATATGGGGGGGCCCGGGAGACCCAGTACTTC. Its translation: CASSTYGGARETQYF.

This clone appeared once. This chain links TRBV29-1 with TRBJ2-3; 9 bases align to TRBD1. There are 15 residues in the CDR3. Germline loops: CDR1 SQVTM, CDR2 ANQGSEA. With V trimmed by 6 bases and J by 6 bases, 13 bases remained unmatched. The CDR3 DNA is TGCAGCGTCCCGGGACAGGGATTTGAAGCGGATACGCAGTATTTT. Encoded protein: CSVPGQGFEADTQYF.

This clone came up once. CDR3 protein: CASSQVGQGNTEAFF. As DNA, the CDR3 is TGCGCCAGCAGCCAAGTTGGACAGGGTAACACTGAAGCTTTCTTT. The chain uses TRBV4-1 and TRBJ1-1, with 8 positions matching TRBD1. The CDR3 has 15 residues. The germline gives CDR1 MGHRA, CDR2 YSYEKL. V was clipped by 1 base and J by 2 bases; unmatched bases: 3.

The chain links TRBV5-5 to TRBJ1-2; D is unresolved. V lost 2 bases and J 4 bases, leaving 12 bases between the germline ends. Germline values: CDR1 SGHKS, CDR2 YYEKEE (reference sequence). This CDR3 region has 14 residues. CDR3 DNA: TGTGCCAGCAGCTTTTCCCCAGAAAGCTATGGCTACACCTTC. As protein: CASSFSPESYGYTF.

The chain employs TRBV6-5 and TRBJ2-1; TRBD1 matches at 9 bases. The trim removed 6 bases at V and 9 bases at J, leaving 9 bases unmatched. Germline CDR1 and CDR2: MNHEY and SVGAGI. This CDR3 spans 14 amino acids. The DNA for the CDR3 is TGTGCCAGCAGGTACCTCACAGGGGGCGGTGAGCAGTTCTTC. It translates to CASRYLTGGGEQFF.

This clone is a singleton in its sample. V and J are TRBV3-1 (or the pseudogene TRBV3-2) and TRBJ2-5, with TRBD2 matching over 8 bases. The CDR3 sequence is 15 residues long. CDR1 and CDR2 from the germline V gene are LGHDT and YNNKEL (reference sequence). Trimming at V came to 0 bases and at J to 4 bases, leaving 4 bases not matched to a gene. The CDR3: CASSQDRGGRETQYF. In nucleotides, the CDR3 is TGTGCCAGCAGCCAAGATCGGGGGGGCCGAGAGACCCAGTACTTC.

This clone was counted only a few times. DNA for the CDR3: TGCAGCGGGATGAAACAGGGTGGGGGCACTGAAGCTTTCTTT. Its protein is CSGMKQGGGTEAFF. This chain uses TRBV29-1 with TRBJ1-1, with D possibly matching TRBD1 (6 bases). The V gene's germline CDR1 is SQVTM and CDR2 ANQGSEA. V shed 7 bases and J shed 4 bases, with 19 bases lying between them. The CDR3 consists of 14 residues.